This T cell receptor (beta chain) stems from a study of identical twins. Germline CDR1 reads SGHRS; CDR2 reads YFSETQ. The CDR3 consists of 15 residues. V lost 4 bases to trimming and J lost 1 base, with 12 bases between them. TCRdb redid the calling of the 5' RACE reads with MiXCR, one entry per CDR3 protein. The sample holds some 1,700,000 distinct CDR3 sequences, about 32% seen once. The rearrangement joins TRBV5-1 to TRBJ1-5; no firm D call. This sequence originates from a newborn girl in good health. Sequencing used cord blood. The CDR3 DNA follows: TGCGCCAGCAGCCCGGGAGGATTGAGCAATCAGCCCCAGCATTTT. Protein product: CASSPGGLSNQPQHF.